This T cell receptor beta chain was captured in a study of CD8 T cells in Susac syndrome. The CDR3 runs 13 residues. Random hexamers were used to reverse transcribe an amount of about 0.5 to 1 ug RNA. The TCR beta CDR3 was amplified by immunoSEQ multiplex PCR across 54 Vbeta, 13 Jbeta. TCRdb reprocessed the immunoSEQ multiplex PCR reads with MiXCR, giving one entry per CDR3 protein. The sample shows roughly 300,000 distinct CDR3 sequences, roughly 81% of them seen only once. From blood CD8+ and CD4+ T cells, the TCR beta chain was sequenced. Negative isolation yielded CD8+ and CD4+ T cells; FACS enriched TEMRA cells.

The chain couples TRBV21-1 to TRBJ2-5; the D call of TRBD2 is as the table states it, not checked on the DNA. TRBV21-1 is a pseudogene locus. This TCR derives from a human donor with multiple sclerosis. Source material: CD8+ T cells from PBMCs. This chain's CDR3 is CAIKEDTEETQYF. The CDR3 region has the DNA TGTGCCATTAAGGAGGACACCGAAGAGACCCAGTACTTC.